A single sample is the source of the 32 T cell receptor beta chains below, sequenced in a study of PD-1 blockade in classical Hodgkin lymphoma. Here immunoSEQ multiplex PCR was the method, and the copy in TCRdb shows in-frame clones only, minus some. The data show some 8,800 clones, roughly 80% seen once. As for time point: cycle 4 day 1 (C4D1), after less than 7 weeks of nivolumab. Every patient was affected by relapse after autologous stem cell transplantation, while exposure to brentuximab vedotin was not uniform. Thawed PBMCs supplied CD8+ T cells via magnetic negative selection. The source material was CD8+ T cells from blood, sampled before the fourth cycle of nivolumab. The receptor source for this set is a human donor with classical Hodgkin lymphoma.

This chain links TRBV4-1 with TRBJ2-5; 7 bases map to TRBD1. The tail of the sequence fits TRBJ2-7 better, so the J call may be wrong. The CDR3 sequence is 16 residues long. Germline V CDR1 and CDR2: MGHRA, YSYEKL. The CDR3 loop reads CASSQTEDRAYYEQYF. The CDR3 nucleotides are TGCGCCAGCAGCCAAACGGAAGACAGGGCTTACTACGAGCAGTACTTC.

CDR3 sequence: CASSGLTGGVADTQYF. The CDR3 nucleotides are TGTGCCAGCAGTGGTCTAACGGGGGGCGTGGCAGATACGCAGTATTTT. The V and J genes are TRBV6-1 and TRBJ2-3; D is possibly TRBD2 (7 bases). This CDR3 spans 16 amino acids. V lost 4 bases, J lost 4 bases, and 18 bases lay in between. Germline assignment: CDR1 MNHNS and CDR2 SASEGT.

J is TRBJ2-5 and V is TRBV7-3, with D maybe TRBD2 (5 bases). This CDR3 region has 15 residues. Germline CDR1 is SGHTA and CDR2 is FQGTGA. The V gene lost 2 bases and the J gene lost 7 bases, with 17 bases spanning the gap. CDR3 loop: CASSLLDGTAGTQYF. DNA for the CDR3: TGTGCCAGCAGCTTACTAGACGGAACCGCGGGGACCCAGTACTTC.

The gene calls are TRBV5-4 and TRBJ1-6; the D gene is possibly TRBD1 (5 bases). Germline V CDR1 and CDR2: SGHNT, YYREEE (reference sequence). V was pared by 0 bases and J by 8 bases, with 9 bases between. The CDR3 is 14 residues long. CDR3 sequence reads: CASSLVPGDSPLHF. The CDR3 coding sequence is TGTGCCAGCAGCTTGGTTCCGGGGGATTCACCCCTCCACTTT.

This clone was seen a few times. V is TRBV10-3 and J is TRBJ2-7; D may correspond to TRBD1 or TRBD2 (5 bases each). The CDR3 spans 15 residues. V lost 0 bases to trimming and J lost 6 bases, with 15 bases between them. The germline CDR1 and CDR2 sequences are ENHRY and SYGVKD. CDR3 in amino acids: CAISESRGIGGEQYF. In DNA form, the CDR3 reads TGTGCCATCAGTGAGTCGAGAGGCATTGGGGGCGAGCAGTACTTC.

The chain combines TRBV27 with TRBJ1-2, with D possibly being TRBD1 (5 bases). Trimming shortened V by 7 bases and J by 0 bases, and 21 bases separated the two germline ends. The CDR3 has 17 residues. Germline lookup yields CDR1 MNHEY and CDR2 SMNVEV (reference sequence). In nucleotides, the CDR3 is TGTGCCAGCACCGCCTTTCCCCCAGGGCAAACTAACTATGGCTACACCTTC. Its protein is CASTAFPPGQTNYGYTF.

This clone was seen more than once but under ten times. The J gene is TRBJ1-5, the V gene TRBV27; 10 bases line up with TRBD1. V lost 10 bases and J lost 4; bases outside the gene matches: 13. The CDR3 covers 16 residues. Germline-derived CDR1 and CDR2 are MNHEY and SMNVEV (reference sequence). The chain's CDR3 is CATRQGASTRNQPQHF. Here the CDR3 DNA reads TGTGCCACCCGACAGGGGGCCTCGACGAGGAATCAGCCCCAGCATTTT.

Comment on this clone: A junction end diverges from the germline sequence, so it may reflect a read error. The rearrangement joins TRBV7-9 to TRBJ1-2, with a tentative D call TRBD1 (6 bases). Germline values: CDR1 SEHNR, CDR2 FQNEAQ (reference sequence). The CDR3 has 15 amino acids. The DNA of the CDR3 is TGTGCCAGCAGCTTAGGGGGACGGACAGCCCATCGAGAAGCGTTC. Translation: CASSLGGRTAHREAF.

The CDR3 region is CAWSPTLNQPQHF. Written as DNA, the CDR3 is TGTGCCTGGAGTCCGACACTCAATCAGCCCCAGCATTTT. The genes are TRBV30 and TRBJ1-5; D unresolved. The CDR3 is 13 amino acids. The germline V and J ends were trimmed by 2 bases and 3 bases, with 8 bases remaining between them. CDR1 and CDR2 from the germline V gene are GTSNPN and SVGIG (reference sequence).

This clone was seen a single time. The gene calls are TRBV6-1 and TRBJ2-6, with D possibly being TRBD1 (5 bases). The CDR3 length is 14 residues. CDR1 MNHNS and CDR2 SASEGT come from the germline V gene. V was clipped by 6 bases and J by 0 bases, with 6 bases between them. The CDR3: CASRGPSGANVLTF. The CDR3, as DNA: TGTGCCAGCAGGGGGCCCTCTGGGGCCAACGTCCTGACTTTC.

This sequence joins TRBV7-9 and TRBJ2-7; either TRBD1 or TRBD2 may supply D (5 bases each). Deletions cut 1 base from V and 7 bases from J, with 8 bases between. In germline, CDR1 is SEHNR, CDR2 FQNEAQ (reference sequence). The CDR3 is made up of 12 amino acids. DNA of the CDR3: TGTGCCAGCAGCTTAGGAGGGGAAGAGCAGTACTTC. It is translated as CASSLGGEEQYF.

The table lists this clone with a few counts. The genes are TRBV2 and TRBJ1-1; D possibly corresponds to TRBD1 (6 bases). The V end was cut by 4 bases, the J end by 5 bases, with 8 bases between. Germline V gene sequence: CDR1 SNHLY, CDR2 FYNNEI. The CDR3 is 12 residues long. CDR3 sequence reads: CASSGTVTEAFF. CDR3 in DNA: TGTGCCAGCAGTGGGACAGTAACTGAAGCTTTCTTT.

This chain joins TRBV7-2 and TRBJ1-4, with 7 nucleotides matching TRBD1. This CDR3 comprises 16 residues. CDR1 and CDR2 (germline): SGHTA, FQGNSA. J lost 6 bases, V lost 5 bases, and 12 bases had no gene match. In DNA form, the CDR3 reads TGTGCCAGCAGCCATCTGACAGGGTATCTTGATGAAAAACTGTTTTTT. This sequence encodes CASSHLTGYLDEKLFF. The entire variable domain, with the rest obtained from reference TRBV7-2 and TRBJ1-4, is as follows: GAGVSQSPSNKVTEKGKDVELRCDPISGHTALYWYRQSLGQGLEFLIYFQGNSAPDKSGLPSDRFSAERTGGSVSTLTIQRTQQEDSAVYLCASSHLTGYLDEKLFFGSGTQLSVL.

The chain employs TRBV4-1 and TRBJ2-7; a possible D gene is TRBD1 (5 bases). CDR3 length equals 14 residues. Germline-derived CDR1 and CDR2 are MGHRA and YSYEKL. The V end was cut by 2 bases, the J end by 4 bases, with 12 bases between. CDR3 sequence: CASSQSPRVYEQYF. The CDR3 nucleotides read TGCGCCAGCAGCCAATCGCCCAGGGTTTACGAGCAGTACTTC.

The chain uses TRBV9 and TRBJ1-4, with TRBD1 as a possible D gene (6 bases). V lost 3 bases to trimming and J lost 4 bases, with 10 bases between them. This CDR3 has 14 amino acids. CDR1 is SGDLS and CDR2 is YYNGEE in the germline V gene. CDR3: CASSAGAYNEKLFF. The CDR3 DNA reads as TGTGCCAGCAGCGCAGGGGCGTATAATGAAAAACTGTTTTTT.

CDR3 sequence reads: CSATTGGGELFF. The CDR3 DNA sequence: TGCAGCGCGACGACAGGGGGCGGGGAGCTGTTTTTT. V and J are TRBV29-1 and TRBJ2-2; the match to TRBD1 covers 9 bases. The germline V gene has CDR1 SQVTM and CDR2 ANQGSEA. V was clipped by 7 bases and J by 7 bases; unmatched bases: 4. The CDR3 consists of 12 residues.

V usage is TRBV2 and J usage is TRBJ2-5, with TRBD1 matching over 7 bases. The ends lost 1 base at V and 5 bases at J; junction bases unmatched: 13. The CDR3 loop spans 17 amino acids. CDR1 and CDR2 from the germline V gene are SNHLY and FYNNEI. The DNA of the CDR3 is TGTGCCAGCAGTGAAGATTTAGGGGACAGAACTTGGGAGACCCAGTACTTC. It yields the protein CASSEDLGDRTWETQYF.

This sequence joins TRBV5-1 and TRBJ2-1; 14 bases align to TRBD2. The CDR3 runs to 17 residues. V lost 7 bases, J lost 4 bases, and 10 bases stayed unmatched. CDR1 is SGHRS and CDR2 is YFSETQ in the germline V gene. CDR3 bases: TGCGCCAGCTTCCGGACTAGCGGGGGGCCCCCTTACAATGAGCAGTTCTTC. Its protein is CASFRTSGGPPYNEQFF.

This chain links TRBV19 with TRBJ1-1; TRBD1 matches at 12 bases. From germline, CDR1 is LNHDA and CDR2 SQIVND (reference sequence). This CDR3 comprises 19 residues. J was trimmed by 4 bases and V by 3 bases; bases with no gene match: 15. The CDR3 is CASSISSWGQGAFSTEAFF. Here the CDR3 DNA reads TGTGCCAGTAGTATTAGTAGTTGGGGACAGGGGGCGTTTAGCACTGAAGCTTTCTTT.

The CDR3: CASTLPGQGAGSPLHF. DNA of the CDR3: TGTGCCAGCACCCTTCCCGGACAGGGGGCGGGCTCACCCCTCCACTTT. V usage is TRBV28 and J usage is TRBJ1-6; 11 bases align to TRBD1. The CDR3 length is 16 residues. Germline V CDR1 and CDR2: MDHEN, SYDVKM. V gave up 7 bases and J gave up 10 bases; unmatched junction bases: 12. Together with reference TRBV28 and TRBJ1-6, the CDR3 gives the full variable domain: DVKVTQSSRYLVKRTGEKVFLECVQDMDHENMFWYRQDPGLGLRLIYFSYDVKMKEKGDIPEGYSVSREKKERFSLILESASTNQTSMYLCASTLPGQGAGSPLHFGNGTRLTVT.

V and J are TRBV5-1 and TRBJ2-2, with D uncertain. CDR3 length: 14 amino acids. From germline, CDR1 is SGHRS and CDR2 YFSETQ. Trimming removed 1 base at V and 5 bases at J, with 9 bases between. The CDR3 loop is CASSLFPETGELFF. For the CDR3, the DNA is TGCGCCAGCAGCTTGTTCCCGGAGACCGGGGAGCTGTTTTTT.

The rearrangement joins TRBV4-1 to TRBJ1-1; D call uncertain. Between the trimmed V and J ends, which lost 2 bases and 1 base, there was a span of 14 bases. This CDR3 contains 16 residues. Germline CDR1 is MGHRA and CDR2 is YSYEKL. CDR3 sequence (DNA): TGCGCCAGCAGCCAAAGCGGACCCGGGGAGAACACTGAAGCTTTCTTT. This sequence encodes CASSQSGPGENTEAFF.

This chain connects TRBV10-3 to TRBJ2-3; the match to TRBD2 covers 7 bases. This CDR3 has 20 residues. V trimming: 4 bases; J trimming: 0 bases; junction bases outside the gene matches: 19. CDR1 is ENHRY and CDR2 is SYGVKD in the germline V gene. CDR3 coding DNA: TGTGCCATCAGTGTCCCCACGAGCGGTACCAGCGGGGCTAGCACAGATACGCAGTATTTT. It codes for CAISVPTSGTSGASTDTQYF.

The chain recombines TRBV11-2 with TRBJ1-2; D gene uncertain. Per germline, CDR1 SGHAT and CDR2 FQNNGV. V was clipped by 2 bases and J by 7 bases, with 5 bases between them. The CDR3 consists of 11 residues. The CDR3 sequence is CASSLIGGYTF. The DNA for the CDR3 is TGTGCCAGCAGCTTAATCGGTGGCTACACCTTC.

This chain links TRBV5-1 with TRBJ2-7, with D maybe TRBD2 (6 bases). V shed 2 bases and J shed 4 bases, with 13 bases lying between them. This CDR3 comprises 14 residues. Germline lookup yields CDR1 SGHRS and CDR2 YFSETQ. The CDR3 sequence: CASSFSQGGYEQYF. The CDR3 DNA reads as TGCGCCAGCAGCTTCAGCCAGGGAGGTTACGAGCAGTACTTC.

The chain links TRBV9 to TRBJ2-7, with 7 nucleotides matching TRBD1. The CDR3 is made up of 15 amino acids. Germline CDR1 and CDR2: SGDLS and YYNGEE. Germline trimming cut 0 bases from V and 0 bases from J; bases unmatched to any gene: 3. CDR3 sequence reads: CASSVGWTGSYEQYF. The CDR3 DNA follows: TGTGCCAGCAGCGTAGGTTGGACAGGCTCCTACGAGCAGTACTTC.

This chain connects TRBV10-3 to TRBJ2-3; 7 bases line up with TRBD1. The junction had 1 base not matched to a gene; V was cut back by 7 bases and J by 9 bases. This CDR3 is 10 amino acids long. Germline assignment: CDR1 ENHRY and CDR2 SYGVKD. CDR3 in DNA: TGTGCCATCATAGGGGGCACGCAGTATTTT. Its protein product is CAIIGGTQYF.

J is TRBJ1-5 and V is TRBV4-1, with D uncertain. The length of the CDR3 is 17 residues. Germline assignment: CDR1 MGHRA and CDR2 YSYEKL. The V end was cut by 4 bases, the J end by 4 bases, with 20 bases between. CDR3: CASSPTSEGLKNQPQHF. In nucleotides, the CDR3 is TGCGCCAGCAGCCCGACGTCAGAAGGTCTCAAGAATCAGCCCCAGCATTTT.

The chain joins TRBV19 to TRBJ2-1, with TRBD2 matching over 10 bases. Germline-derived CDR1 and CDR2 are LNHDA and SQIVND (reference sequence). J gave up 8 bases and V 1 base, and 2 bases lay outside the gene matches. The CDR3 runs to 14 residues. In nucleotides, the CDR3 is TGTGCCAGTAGTATAGCTAGCGGGGGCGATGAGCAGTTCTTC. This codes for CASSIASGGDEQFF.

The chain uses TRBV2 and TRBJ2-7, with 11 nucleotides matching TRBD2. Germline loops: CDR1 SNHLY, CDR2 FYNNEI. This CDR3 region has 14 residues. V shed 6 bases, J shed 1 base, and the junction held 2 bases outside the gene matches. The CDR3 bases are TGTGCCAGCAGCCTAGCGGGGGGATCCTACGAGCAGTACTTC. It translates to CASSLAGGSYEQYF.

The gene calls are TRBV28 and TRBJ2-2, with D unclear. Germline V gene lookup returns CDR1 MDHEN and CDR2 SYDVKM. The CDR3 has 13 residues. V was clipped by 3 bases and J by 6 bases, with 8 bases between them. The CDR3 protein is CASSFRGAGELFF. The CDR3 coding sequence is TGTGCCAGCAGTTTTCGCGGAGCCGGGGAGCTGTTTTTT.

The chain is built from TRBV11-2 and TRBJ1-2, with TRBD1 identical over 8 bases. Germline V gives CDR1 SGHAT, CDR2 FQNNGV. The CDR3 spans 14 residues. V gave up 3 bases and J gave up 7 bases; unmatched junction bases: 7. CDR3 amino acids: CASSFRRGPSGYTF. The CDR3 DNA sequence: TGTGCCAGCAGCTTCCGCAGGGGGCCAAGTGGCTACACCTTC.